This TCR beta chain was retrieved from a study of blood T cells in healthy people across ages. Study as a whole: Template switching recovered approximately one barcoded beta molecule for every two T cells.

CDR1 MNHEY and CDR2 SMNVEV come from the germline V gene (reference sequence). Trimming removed 5 bases from V and 4 bases from J; junction bases left unmatched: 7. The CDR3 extends over 15 amino acids. Each donor's blood draw was roughly 10 milliliters of peripheral blood. Then a second PCR, running roughly 7 to 12 cycles, was carried out with a sample-barcoded 5' primer and a J-beta primer mix. TCRdb called the 5' RACE reads again in MiXCR, with one record for every CDR3 protein. The sample lists around 800,000 distinct CDR3 sequences; around two thirds were seen once. Regarding the study as a whole: Per million T cells, TCR beta diversity dropped about linearly as age rose. It was the long-lived donors that had more naive CD4+ cells and higher diversity than aged donors.

Worth noting for this clonotype: Antigen: not known.

The clonotype was recovered from a man aged 25-40 years in good health. The V and J genes are TRBV27 and TRBJ1-2; 10 bases line up with TRBD1. What was sequenced was blood. The CDR3 DNA follows: TGTGCCAGCAGTCCTCTCGGGGACAGGGGCTATGGCTACACCTTC. Translation: CASSPLGDRGYGYTF.